The T cell receptor beta chain described here comes from a study of monozygotic twins with inflammatory bowel disease. This CDR3 region has 16 residues. Germline V gene sequence: CDR1 SGHTA, CDR2 FQGTGA. Following a re-call of the 5' RACE reads, TCRdb has one entry per CDR3 protein and lacks DNA. The specimen's table records 400,000 or so distinct CDR3 sequences. The TCR originated in a human donor with ulcerative colitis or Crohn's disease, or a healthy co-twin of an affected twin (not recorded which). The chain carries TRBV7-3 and TRBJ2-1; the D gene TCRdb calls, TRBD2, cannot be checked with no DNA. The specimen was blood. The chain's CDR3 is CASSPAGGTTHNEQFF.